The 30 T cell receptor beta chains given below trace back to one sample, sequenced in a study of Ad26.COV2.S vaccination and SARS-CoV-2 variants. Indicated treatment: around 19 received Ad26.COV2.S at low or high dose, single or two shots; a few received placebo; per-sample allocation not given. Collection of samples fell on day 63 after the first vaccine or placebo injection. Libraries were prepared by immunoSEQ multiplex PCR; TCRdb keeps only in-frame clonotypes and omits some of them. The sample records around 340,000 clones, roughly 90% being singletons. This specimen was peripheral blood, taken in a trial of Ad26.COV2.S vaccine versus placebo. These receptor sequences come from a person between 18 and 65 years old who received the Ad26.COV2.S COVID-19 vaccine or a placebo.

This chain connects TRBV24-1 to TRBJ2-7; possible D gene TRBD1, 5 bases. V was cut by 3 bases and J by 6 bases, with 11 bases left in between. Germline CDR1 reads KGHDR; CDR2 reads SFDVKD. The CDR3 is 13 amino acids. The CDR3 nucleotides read TGTGCCACCAGTGATAGACAGCAAACCGAGCAGTACTTC. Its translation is CATSDRQQTEQYF.

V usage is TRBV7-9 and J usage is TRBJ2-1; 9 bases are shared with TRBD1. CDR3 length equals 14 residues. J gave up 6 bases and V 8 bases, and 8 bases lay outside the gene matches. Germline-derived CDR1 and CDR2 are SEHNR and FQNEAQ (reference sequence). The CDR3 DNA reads TGTGCCAGCCCCGGGACAGGGTCTTTCAATGAGCAGTTCTTC. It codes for CASPGTGSFNEQFF.

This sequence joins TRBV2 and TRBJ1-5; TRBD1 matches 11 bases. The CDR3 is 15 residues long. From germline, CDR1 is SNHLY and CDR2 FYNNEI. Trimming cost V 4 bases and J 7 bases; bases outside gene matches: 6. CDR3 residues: CASSGGQGVIQPQHF. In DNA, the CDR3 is TGTGCCAGCAGTGGGGGACAGGGGGTAATACAGCCCCAGCATTTT.

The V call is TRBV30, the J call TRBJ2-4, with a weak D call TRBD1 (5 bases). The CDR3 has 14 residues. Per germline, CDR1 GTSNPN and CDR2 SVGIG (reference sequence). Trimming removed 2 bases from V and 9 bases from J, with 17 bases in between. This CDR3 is CAWSPTGVGVIQYF. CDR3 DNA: TGTGCCTGGAGTCCCACTGGGGTAGGGGTCATTCAGTACTTC.

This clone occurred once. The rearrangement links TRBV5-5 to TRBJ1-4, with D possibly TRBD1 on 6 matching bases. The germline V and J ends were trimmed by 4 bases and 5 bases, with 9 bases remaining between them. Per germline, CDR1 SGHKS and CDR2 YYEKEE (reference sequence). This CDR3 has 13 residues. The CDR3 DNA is TGTGCCAGCAGCCCCGGGACAAATGAAAAACTGTTTTTT. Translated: CASSPGTNEKLFF.

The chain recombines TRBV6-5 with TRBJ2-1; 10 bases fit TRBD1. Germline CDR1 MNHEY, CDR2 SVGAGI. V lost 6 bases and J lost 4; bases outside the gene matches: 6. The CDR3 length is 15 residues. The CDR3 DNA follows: TGTGCCAGCAGGGCCCGACAGGGGGCGTACAATGAGCAGTTCTTC. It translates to CASRARQGAYNEQFF.

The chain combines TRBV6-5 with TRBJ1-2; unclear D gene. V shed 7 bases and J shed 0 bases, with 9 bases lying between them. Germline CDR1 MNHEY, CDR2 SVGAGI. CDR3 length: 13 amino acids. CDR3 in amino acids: CASTHGSNYGYTF. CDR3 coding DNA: TGTGCCAGCACCCACGGGTCTAACTATGGCTACACCTTC.

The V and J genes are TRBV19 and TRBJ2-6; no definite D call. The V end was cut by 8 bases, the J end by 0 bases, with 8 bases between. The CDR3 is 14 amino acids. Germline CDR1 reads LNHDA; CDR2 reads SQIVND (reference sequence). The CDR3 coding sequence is TGTGCCAGTCCCAAGTGCTCTGGGGCCAACGTCCTGACTTTC. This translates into CASPKCSGANVLTF.

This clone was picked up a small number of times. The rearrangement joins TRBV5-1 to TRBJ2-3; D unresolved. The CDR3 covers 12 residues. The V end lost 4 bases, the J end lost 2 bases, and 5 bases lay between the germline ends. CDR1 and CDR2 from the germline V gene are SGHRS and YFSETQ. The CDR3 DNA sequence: TGCGCCAGCAGCAACCCCACAGATACGCAGTATTTT. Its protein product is CASSNPTDTQYF.

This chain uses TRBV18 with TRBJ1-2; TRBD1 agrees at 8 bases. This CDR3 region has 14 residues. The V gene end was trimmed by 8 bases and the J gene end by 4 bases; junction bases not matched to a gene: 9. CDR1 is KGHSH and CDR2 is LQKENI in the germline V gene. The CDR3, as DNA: TGTGCCAGCACCCCGACAGGGGACTCCTATGGCTACACCTTC. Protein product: CASTPTGDSYGYTF.

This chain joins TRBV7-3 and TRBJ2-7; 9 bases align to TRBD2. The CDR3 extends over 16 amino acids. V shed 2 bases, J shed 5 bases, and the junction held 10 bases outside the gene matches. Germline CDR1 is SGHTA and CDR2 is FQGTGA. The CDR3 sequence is CASSLGPAGGLNEQYF. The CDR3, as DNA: TGTGCCAGCAGCTTAGGGCCGGCGGGAGGGCTGAACGAGCAGTACTTC.

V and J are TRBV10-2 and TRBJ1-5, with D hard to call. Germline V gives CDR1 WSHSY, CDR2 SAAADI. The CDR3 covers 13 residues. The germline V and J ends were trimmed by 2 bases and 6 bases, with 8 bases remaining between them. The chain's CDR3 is CASSERRVQPQHF. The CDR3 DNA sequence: TGCGCCAGCAGTGAGCGAAGGGTTCAGCCCCAGCATTTT.

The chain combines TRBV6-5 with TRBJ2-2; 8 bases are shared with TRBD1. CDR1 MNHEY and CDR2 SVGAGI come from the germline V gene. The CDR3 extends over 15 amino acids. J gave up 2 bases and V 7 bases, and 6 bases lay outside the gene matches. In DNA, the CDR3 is TGTGCCAGCACCCGGACAGGGAGTAACACCGGGGAGCTGTTTTTT. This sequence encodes CASTRTGSNTGELFF.

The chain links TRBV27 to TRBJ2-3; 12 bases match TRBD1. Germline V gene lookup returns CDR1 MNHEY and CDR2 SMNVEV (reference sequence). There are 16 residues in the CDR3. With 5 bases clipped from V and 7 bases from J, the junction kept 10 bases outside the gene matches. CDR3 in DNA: TGTGCCAGCAGTACTAAATCGGGACAGGGGGCAAATACGCAGTATTTT. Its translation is CASSTKSGQGANTQYF.

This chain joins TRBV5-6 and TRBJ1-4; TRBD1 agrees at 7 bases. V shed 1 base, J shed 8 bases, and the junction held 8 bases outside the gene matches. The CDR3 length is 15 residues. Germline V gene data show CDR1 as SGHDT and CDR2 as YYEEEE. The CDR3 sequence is CASSLLDRRREKLFF. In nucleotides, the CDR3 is TGTGCCAGCAGCTTGTTGGACAGGCGGCGGGAAAAACTGTTTTTT.

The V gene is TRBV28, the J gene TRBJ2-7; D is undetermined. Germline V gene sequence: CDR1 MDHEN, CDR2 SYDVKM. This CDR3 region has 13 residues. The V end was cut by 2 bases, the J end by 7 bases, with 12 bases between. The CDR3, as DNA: TGTGCCAGCAGTTTAAGGACGATTGGAGAGCAGTACTTC. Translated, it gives CASSLRTIGEQYF.

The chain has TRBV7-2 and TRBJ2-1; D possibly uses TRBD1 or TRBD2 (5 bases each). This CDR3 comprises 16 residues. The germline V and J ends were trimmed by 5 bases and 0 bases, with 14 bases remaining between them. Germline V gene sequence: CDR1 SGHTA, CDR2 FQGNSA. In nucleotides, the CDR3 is TGTGCCAGCAGCCCCCGGGACCTCTACTCCTACAATGAGCAGTTCTTC. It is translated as CASSPRDLYSYNEQFF.

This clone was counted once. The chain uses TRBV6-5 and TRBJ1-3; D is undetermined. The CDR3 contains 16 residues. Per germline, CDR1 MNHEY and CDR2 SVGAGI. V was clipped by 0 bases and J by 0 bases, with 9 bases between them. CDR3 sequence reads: CASSYSTAHSGNTIYF. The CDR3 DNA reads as TGTGCCAGCAGTTACTCGACGGCCCACTCTGGAAACACCATATATTTT.

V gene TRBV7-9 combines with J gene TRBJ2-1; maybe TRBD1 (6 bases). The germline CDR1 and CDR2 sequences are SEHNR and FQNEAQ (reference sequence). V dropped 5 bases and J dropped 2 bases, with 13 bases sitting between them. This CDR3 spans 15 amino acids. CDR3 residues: CASSPVRGPYNEQFF. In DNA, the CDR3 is TGTGCCAGCAGCCCCGTCAGGGGTCCCTACAATGAGCAGTTCTTC.

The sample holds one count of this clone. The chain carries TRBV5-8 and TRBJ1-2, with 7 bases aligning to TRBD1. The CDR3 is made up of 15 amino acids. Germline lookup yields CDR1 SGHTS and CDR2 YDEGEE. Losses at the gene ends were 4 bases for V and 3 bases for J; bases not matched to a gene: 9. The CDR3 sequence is CASSPGQWAYYGYTF. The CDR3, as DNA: TGTGCCAGCAGCCCGGGACAGTGGGCGTACTATGGCTACACCTTC.

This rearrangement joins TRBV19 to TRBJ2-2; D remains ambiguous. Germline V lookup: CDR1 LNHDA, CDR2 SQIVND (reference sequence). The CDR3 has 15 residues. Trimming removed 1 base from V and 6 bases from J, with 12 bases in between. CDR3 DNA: TGTGCCAGTAGTATAGGCCCAGCTAGGGCCGGGGAGCTGTTTTTT. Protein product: CASSIGPARAGELFF.

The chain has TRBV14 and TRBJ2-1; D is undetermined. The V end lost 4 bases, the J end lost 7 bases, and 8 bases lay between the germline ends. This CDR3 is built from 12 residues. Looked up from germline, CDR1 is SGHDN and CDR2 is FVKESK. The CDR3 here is CASSPASNEQFF. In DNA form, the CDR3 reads TGTGCCAGCAGCCCCGCGTCAAATGAGCAGTTCTTC.

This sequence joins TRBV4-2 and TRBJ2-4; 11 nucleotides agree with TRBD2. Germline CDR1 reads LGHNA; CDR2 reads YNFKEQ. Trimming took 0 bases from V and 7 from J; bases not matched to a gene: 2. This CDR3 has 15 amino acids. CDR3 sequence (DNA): TGTGCCAGCAGCCAAGATAGCGGGGGGGCGAACATTCAGTACTTC. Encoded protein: CASSQDSGGANIQYF.

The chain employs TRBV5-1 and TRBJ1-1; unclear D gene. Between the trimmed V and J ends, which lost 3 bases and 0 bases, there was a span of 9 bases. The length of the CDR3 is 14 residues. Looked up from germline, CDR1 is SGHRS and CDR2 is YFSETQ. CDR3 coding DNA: TGCGCCAGCAGCTCGGAGACGATGAACACTGAAGCTTTCTTT. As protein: CASSSETMNTEAFF.

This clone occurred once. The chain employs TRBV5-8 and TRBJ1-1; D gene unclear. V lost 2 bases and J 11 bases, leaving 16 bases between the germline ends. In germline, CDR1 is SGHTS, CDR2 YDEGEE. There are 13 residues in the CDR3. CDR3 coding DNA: TGTGCCAGCAGCTTTGGAGACGCCGGTCCGGCTTTCTTT. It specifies CASSFGDAGPAFF.

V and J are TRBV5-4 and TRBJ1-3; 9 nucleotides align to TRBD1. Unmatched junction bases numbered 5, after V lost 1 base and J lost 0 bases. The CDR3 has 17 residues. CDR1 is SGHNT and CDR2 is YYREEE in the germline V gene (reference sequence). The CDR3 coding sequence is TGTGCCAGCAGCTTGTTTACAGGGGGCGACTCTGGAAACACCATATATTTT. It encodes CASSLFTGGDSGNTIYF. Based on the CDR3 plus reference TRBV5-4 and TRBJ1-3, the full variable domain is ETGVTQSPTHLIKTRGQQVTLRCSSQSGHNTVSWYQQALGQGPQFIFQYYREEENGRGNFPPRFSGLQFPNYSSELNVNALELDDSALYLCASSLFTGGDSGNTIYFGEGSWLTVV.

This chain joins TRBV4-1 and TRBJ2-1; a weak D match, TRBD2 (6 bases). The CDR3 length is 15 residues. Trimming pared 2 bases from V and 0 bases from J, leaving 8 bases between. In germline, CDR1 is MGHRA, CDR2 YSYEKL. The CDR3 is CASSQLASSYNEQFF. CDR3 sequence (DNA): TGCGCCAGCAGCCAACTAGCGAGCTCCTACAATGAGCAGTTCTTC.

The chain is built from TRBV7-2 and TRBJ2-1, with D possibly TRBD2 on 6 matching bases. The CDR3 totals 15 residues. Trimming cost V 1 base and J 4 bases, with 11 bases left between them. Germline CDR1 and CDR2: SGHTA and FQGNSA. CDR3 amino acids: CASSLGWGVYNEQFF. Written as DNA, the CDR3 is TGTGCCAGCAGCTTAGGTTGGGGGGTTTACAATGAGCAGTTCTTC.

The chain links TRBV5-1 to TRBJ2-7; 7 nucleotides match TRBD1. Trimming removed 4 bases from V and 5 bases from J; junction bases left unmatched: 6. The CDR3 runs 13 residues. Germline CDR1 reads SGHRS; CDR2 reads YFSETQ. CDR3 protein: CASSPGTENEQYF. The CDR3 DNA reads TGCGCCAGCAGCCCCGGGACAGAAAACGAGCAGTACTTC.

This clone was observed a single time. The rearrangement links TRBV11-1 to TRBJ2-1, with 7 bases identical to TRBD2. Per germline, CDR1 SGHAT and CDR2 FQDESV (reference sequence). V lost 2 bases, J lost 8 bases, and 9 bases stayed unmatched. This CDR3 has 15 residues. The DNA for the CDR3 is TGTGCCAGCAGCTTATGGGTTGCGGGAGTAGATGAGCAGTTCTTC. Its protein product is CASSLWVAGVDEQFF.